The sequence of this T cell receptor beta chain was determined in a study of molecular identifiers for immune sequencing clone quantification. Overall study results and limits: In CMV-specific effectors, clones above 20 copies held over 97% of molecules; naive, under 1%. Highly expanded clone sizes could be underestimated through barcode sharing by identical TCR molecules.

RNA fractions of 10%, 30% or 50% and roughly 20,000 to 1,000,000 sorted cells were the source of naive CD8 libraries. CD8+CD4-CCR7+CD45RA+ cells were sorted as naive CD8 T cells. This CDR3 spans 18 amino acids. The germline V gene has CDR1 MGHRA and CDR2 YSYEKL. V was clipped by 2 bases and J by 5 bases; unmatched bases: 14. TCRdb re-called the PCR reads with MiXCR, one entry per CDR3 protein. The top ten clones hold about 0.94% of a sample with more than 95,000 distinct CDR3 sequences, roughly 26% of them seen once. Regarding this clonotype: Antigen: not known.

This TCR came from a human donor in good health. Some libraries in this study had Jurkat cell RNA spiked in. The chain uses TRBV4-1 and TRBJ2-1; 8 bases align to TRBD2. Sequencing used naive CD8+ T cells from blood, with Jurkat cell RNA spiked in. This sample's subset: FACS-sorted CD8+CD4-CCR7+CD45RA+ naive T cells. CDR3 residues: CASSQNPPRLAKNNEQFF. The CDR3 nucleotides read TGCGCCAGCAGCCAAAACCCCCCCCGACTAGCGAAAAACAATGAGCAGTTCTTC.